A single sample is the source of the 31 T cell receptor beta chains below, sequenced in a study of blood T cell repertoires in COVID-19. Produced via immunoSEQ multiplex PCR; TCRdb's table is partial and in-frame only. The sample has 110,000 to 150,000 clones; around three quarters are singletons. The specimen sequenced was peripheral blood. The receptor source for this set is an elderly man with acute or convalescent COVID-19.

This clone was seen once. The chain uses TRBV18 and TRBJ1-3, with a weak D call TRBD1 (6 bases). CDR1 and CDR2 from the germline V gene are KGHSH and LQKENI. V was trimmed by 5 bases and J by 2 bases, leaving 13 bases between them. This CDR3 contains 15 residues. CDR3 coding DNA: TGTGCCAGCTCAGAAACAGGGACGCCTGGAAACACCATATATTTT. It yields the protein CASSETGTPGNTIYF.

There are many counts of this clone. The chain employs TRBV4-2 and TRBJ2-2, with a possible D match to TRBD2 (7 bases). V lost 6 bases and J lost 7, with 12 bases in between. The germline gives CDR1 LGHNA, CDR2 YNFKEQ. This CDR3 spans 13 amino acids. Here the CDR3 reads CASSDRTSGELFF. The CDR3 bases are TGTGCCAGCAGTGACAGGACTAGCGGGGAGCTGTTTTTT.

The V gene is TRBV20-1, the J gene TRBJ1-2, with D possibly matching TRBD1 (6 bases). CDR1 is DFQATT, CDR2 SNEGSKA, per germline (reference sequence). Between the trimmed V and J ends, which lost 3 bases and 3 bases, there was a span of 17 bases. This CDR3 comprises 15 residues. CDR3 coding DNA: TGCAGTGCTAGTTTTACAGCGACAGGCCACTATGGCTACACCTTC. Encoded protein: CSASFTATGHYGYTF.

This chain joins TRBV5-5 and TRBJ1-1, with 8 nucleotides matching TRBD1. The CDR3 contains 14 residues. V lost 3 bases, J lost 2 bases, and 3 bases stayed unmatched. Germline V gene lookup returns CDR1 SGHKS and CDR2 YYEKEE (reference sequence). DNA for the CDR3: TGTGCCAGCAGCTACGACAGGGGAAACACTGAAGCTTTCTTT. It translates to CASSYDRGNTEAFF.

The chain recombines TRBV7-2 with TRBJ2-2; maybe TRBD2 (6 bases). The germline V gene encodes CDR1 SGHTA and CDR2 FQGNSA. Trimming removed 5 bases at V and 3 bases at J, with 16 bases between. The CDR3 loop spans 16 amino acids. The CDR3 nucleotides are TGTGCCAGCAGCCAAGGACTAAGGTTGGACACCGGGGAGCTGTTTTTT. Translation: CASSQGLRLDTGELFF.

V gene TRBV5-4 combines with J gene TRBJ2-5; perhaps TRBD1 as D (5 bases). This CDR3 region has 14 residues. V lost 0 bases and J 5 bases, leaving 11 bases between the germline ends. The germline CDR1 and CDR2 sequences are SGHNT and YYREEE (reference sequence). The CDR3 loop is CASSLARAHETQYF. CDR3 sequence (DNA): TGTGCCAGCAGCTTGGCCAGGGCCCACGAGACCCAGTACTTC. The full variable domain, in which reference TRBV5-4 and TRBJ2-5 provide the parts outside the CDR3, is ETGVTQSPTHLIKTRGQQVTLRCSSQSGHNTVSWYQQALGQGPQFIFQYYREEENGRGNFPPRFSGLQFPNYSSELNVNALELDDSALYLCASSLARAHETQYFGPGTRLLVL.

The chain has TRBV2 and TRBJ2-2; 8 nucleotides line up with TRBD2. Germline assignment: CDR1 SNHLY and CDR2 FYNNEI. The CDR3 contains 13 residues. V lost 11 bases and J lost 7; bases outside the gene matches: 9. CDR3 in DNA: TGTGCCGGACATACTAGCGGCTTCGGGGAGCTGTTTTTT. It is translated as CAGHTSGFGELFF.

This chain links TRBV30 with TRBJ1-2, with 9 bases aligning to TRBD1. Unmatched junction bases numbered 18, after V lost 8 bases and J lost 8 bases. Germline lookup yields CDR1 GTSNPN and CDR2 SVGIG (reference sequence). The length of the CDR3 is 15 residues. CDR3 protein: CARGTGTGNFGGYTF. Here the CDR3 DNA reads TGTGCCCGGGGGACCGGGACAGGGAATTTTGGCGGCTACACCTTC.

This clone was counted a single time. The chain joins TRBV5-4 to TRBJ2-1, with D tentatively TRBD1 (5 bases). Trimming took 0 bases from V and 6 from J, leaving 13 bases between them. This CDR3 has 15 residues. CDR1 and CDR2 from the germline V gene are SGHNT and YYREEE (reference sequence). The CDR3 region is CASSLAGASLNEQFF. CDR3 in DNA: TGTGCCAGCAGCTTGGCTGGGGCTAGTCTCAATGAGCAGTTCTTC.

V is TRBV27 and J is TRBJ1-1; D gene unclear. The V and J ends lost 8 bases and 0 bases respectively, with 19 bases between them. Per the germline V gene, CDR1 is MNHEY and CDR2 is SMNVEV (reference sequence). The CDR3 extends over 16 amino acids. The CDR3 spells CASQPWAGDMNTEAFF. In nucleotides, the CDR3 is TGTGCCAGCCAGCCGTGGGCAGGCGATATGAACACTGAAGCTTTCTTT.

This chain connects TRBV2 to TRBJ1-2; D is possibly TRBD1 (6 bases). V shed 6 bases and J shed 2 bases, with 13 bases lying between them. CDR3 length equals 14 residues. Per the germline V gene, CDR1 is SNHLY and CDR2 is FYNNEI. The CDR3 loop is CASRQQGRNYGYTF. The CDR3 DNA sequence: TGTGCCAGCAGACAACAGGGCCGAAACTATGGCTACACCTTC. Using reference TRBV2 and TRBJ1-2 for the parts outside the CDR3, the full variable domain is EPEVTQTPSHQVTQMGQEVILRCVPISNHLYFYWYRQILGQKVEFLVSFYNNEISEKSEIFDDQFSVERPDGSNFTLKIRSTKLEDSAMYFCASRQQGRNYGYTFGSGTRLTVV.

The CDR3, as DNA: TGTGCCAGCAGTTACGGGGACAGGGCAGCCGCTGAAGCTTTCTTT. This translates into CASSYGDRAAAEAFF. V usage is TRBV6-2 or TRBV6-3 and J usage is TRBJ1-1; 9 bases align to TRBD1. Germline V gives CDR1 MNHEY, CDR2 SVGEGT. V dropped 2 bases and J dropped 6; count of bases not matched to a gene: 7. The CDR3 has 15 amino acids.

V and J are TRBV6-5 and TRBJ1-1; weak D call: TRBD1 (6 bases). V shed 6 bases and J shed 6 bases, with 17 bases lying between them. Germline V CDR1 and CDR2: MNHEY, SVGAGI. This CDR3 has 14 amino acids. The CDR3, as DNA: TGTGCCAGCAGCCAGGGGAATGGACTCGCTGAAGCTTTCTTT. Amino acids: CASSQGNGLAEAFF.

The rearrangement links TRBV11-2 to TRBJ1-2; possibly TRBD1 for D (5 bases). Trimming removed 5 bases at V and 7 bases at J, with 26 bases between. The CDR3 covers 17 residues. Germline loops: CDR1 SGHAT, CDR2 FQNNGV. The CDR3 reads CASSRAIGVGRMVGYTF. The CDR3, as DNA: TGTGCCAGCAGCCGGGCCATAGGAGTGGGGCGCATGGTTGGCTACACCTTC.

This clone was recorded once. This chain connects TRBV19 to TRBJ2-3, with TRBD1 matching over 11 bases. Germline lookup yields CDR1 LNHDA and CDR2 SQIVND (reference sequence). CDR3 length: 16 amino acids. Trimming cost V 7 bases and J 6 bases; bases outside gene matches: 12. The CDR3 DNA reads as TGTGCCAGTACCCCCATGGGACAGGGGGTCTATGATACGCAGTATTTT. Its protein is CASTPMGQGVYDTQYF. Filled out from reference TRBV19 and TRBJ2-3, the complete variable domain reads DGGITQSPKYLFRKEGQNVTLSCEQNLNHDAMYWYRQDPGQGLRLIYYSQIVNDFQKGDIAEGYSVSREKKESFPLTVTSAQKNPTAFYLCASTPMGQGVYDTQYFGPGTRLTVL.

The V gene is TRBV10-3, the J gene TRBJ2-1, with D tentatively TRBD2 (6 bases). V lost 4 bases and J lost 0, with 16 bases in between. The CDR3 covers 17 residues. CDR1 is ENHRY, CDR2 SYGVKD, per germline. As DNA, the CDR3 is TGTGCCATCAGTGGCGGGGACGGAAAGAGCTCCTACAATGAGCAGTTCTTC. Its protein is CAISGGDGKSSYNEQFF.

The chain combines TRBV5-1 with TRBJ2-5; 8 nucleotides line up with TRBD1. CDR3 size: 14 residues. J lost 0 bases, V lost 4 bases, and 2 bases had no gene match. Germline CDR1 SGHRS, CDR2 YFSETQ. As DNA, the CDR3 is TGCGCCAGCAGCCCGGGACAGGACCAAGAGACCCAGTACTTC. Encoded protein: CASSPGQDQETQYF. Using reference TRBV5-1 and TRBJ2-5 for the parts outside the CDR3, the full variable domain is KAGVTQTPRYLIKTRGQQVTLSCSPISGHRSVSWYQQTPGQGLQFLFEYFSETQRNKGNFPGRFSGRQFSNSRSEMNVSTLELGDSALYLCASSPGQDQETQYFGPGTRLLVL.

The rearrangement joins TRBV29-1 to TRBJ2-1; no firm D call. Trimming took off 5 bases at V and 10 bases at J, with 12 bases between the two ends. Germline values: CDR1 SQVTM, CDR2 ANQGSEA. The CDR3 spans 11 residues. CDR3 residues: CSVTNRPEQFF. CDR3 sequence (DNA): TGCAGCGTTACGAACAGACCCGAGCAGTTCTTC.

This sequence joins TRBV6-6 and TRBJ2-7, with TRBD2 matching 11 bases. Germline V CDR1 and CDR2: MNHNY, SVGAGI (reference sequence). V gave up 7 bases and J gave up 5 bases; unmatched junction bases: 10. The CDR3 is 15 residues long. This CDR3 is CASTQLAGGPHEQYF. The CDR3 bases are TGTGCCAGCACCCAGTTAGCGGGGGGGCCCCACGAGCAGTACTTC.

The V gene is TRBV7-9, the J gene TRBJ1-6, with D perhaps TRBD1 (5 bases). CDR1 and CDR2 (germline): SEHNR, FQNEAQ (reference sequence). This CDR3 has 16 residues. V was trimmed by 5 bases and J by 7 bases, leaving 18 bases between them. CDR3: CASSTGGAEQNSPLHF. CDR3 in DNA: TGTGCCAGCAGCACAGGAGGGGCAGAACAGAATTCACCCCTCCACTTT.

The chain uses TRBV27 and TRBJ1-2; no definite D call. This CDR3 comprises 15 residues. Per germline, CDR1 MNHEY and CDR2 SMNVEV (reference sequence). The V and J ends lost 3 bases and 2 bases respectively, with 13 bases between them. CDR3 loop: CASSFNHRRNYGYTF. The CDR3 bases are TGTGCCAGCAGTTTCAACCACAGACGAAACTATGGCTACACCTTC.

The chain uses TRBV6-2 or TRBV6-3 and TRBJ2-7; 9 nucleotides line up with TRBD2. The germline gives CDR1 MNHEY, CDR2 SVGEGT. This CDR3 spans 17 amino acids. Trimming cost V 4 bases and J 3 bases; bases outside gene matches: 13. The CDR3 DNA is TGTGCCAGCAGTTCCCATCCGGGAGCGGGGGGCCTCTACGAGCAGTACTTC. It yields the protein CASSSHPGAGGLYEQYF.

The V call is TRBV7-2, the J call TRBJ2-3, with TRBD1 matching over 9 bases. There are 14 residues in the CDR3. V shed 3 bases and J 6 bases; nucleotides not matched to a gene: 4. Germline V CDR1 and CDR2: SGHTA, FQGNSA. The CDR3: CASSFIQGADTQYF. For the CDR3, the DNA is TGTGCCAGCAGCTTTATACAGGGGGCGGATACGCAGTATTTT. Combining the CDR3 with reference TRBV7-2 and TRBJ2-3 gives the whole variable domain GAGVSQSPSNKVTEKGKDVELRCDPISGHTALYWYRQSLGQGLEFLIYFQGNSAPDKSGLPSDRFSAERTGGSVSTLTIQRTQQEDSAVYLCASSFIQGADTQYFGPGTRLTVL.

The chain joins TRBV30 to TRBJ1-1; 8 nucleotides line up with TRBD1. This CDR3 region has 10 residues. Germline V lookup: CDR1 GTSNPN, CDR2 SVGIG (reference sequence). With 5 bases clipped from V and 7 bases from J, the junction kept 0 bases outside the gene matches. This CDR3 reads CAWGQGEAFF. CDR3 DNA: TGTGCCTGGGGACAGGGTGAAGCTTTCTTT.

V is TRBV11-1 and J is TRBJ2-5; a weak D match, TRBD2 (5 bases). V lost 3 bases and J 4 bases, leaving 15 bases between the germline ends. The CDR3 is 15 amino acids. The germline V gene has CDR1 SGHAT and CDR2 FQDESV (reference sequence). CDR3 loop: CASSLQFLSGETQYF. The CDR3 DNA is TGTGCCAGCAGCTTGCAATTCCTGAGCGGAGAGACCCAGTACTTC.

The table lists this clone with a count of one. The chain couples TRBV19 to TRBJ1-2; 9 nucleotides line up with TRBD1. This CDR3 has 13 residues. Trimming took 5 bases from V and 7 from J; bases not matched to a gene: 5. The germline CDR1 and CDR2 sequences are LNHDA and SQIVND (reference sequence). CDR3 bases: TGTGCCAGTAGTGAACAGGGGGCGTCTGGCTACACCTTC. Its translation is CASSEQGASGYTF.

The genes are TRBV5-6 and TRBJ1-1; D gene uncertain. Germline V gene lookup returns CDR1 SGHDT and CDR2 YYEEEE. This CDR3 is built from 15 residues. V was trimmed by 0 bases and J by 4 bases, leaving 13 bases between them. The CDR3 nucleotides are TGTGCCAGCAGCTTGGTGGGCCGTTTGGTCACTGAAGCTTTCTTT. Its translation: CASSLVGRLVTEAFF.

The genes are TRBV7-2 and TRBJ2-1, with 9 bases fitting TRBD2. J was trimmed by 8 bases and V by 2 bases; bases with no gene match: 7. Germline CDR1 is SGHTA and CDR2 is FQGNSA. CDR3 size: 15 residues. The CDR3 here is CASSLFSSGVDEQFF. The CDR3 nucleotides are TGTGCCAGCAGCTTATTTTCTAGCGGGGTTGATGAGCAGTTCTTC. The full variable domain, rest sourced from reference TRBV7-2 and TRBJ2-1, is GAGVSQSPSNKVTEKGKDVELRCDPISGHTALYWYRQSLGQGLEFLIYFQGNSAPDKSGLPSDRFSAERTGGSVSTLTIQRTQQEDSAVYLCASSLFSSGVDEQFFGPGTRLTVL.

This clone was recorded a few times. The chain links TRBV7-2 to TRBJ1-5; the D is unclear. The germline CDR1 and CDR2 sequences are SGHTA and FQGNSA. With 5 bases removed from V and 1 base from J, the gap between germline ends came to 12 bases. The CDR3 runs to 15 residues. CDR3 residues: CASSARTGSNQPQHF. The CDR3 DNA reads as TGTGCCAGCAGCGCGAGGACGGGAAGCAATCAGCCCCAGCATTTT.

The CDR3 bases are TGTGCCTGGAGCGCCATGGACAGGGCGCGAGATGGCTACACCTTC. This gives the protein CAWSAMDRARDGYTF. The chain employs TRBV30 and TRBJ1-2; TRBD1 aligns across 8 bases. Trimming at V came to 3 bases and at J to 6 bases, leaving 12 bases not matched to a gene. Looked up from germline, CDR1 is GTSNPN and CDR2 is SVGIG (reference sequence). The CDR3 sequence is 15 residues long.

V and J are TRBV7-9 and TRBJ2-6; the D is unclear. The CDR3 consists of 15 residues. CDR1 and CDR2 (germline): SEHNR, FQNEAQ (reference sequence). V was clipped by 1 base and J by 0 bases, with 4 bases between them. CDR3: CASSLVNSGANVLTF. Here the CDR3 DNA reads TGTGCCAGCAGCTTAGTCAACTCTGGGGCCAACGTCCTGACTTTC.